These 30 T cell receptor beta chains were sequenced from one sample in a study of OX40 agonist ivuxolimab in advanced cancers. Here immunoSEQ multiplex PCR was the method, and the copy in TCRdb shows in-frame clones only, minus some. The sample contains approximately 47,000 clones, 85% to 95% of which appear only once. This specimen consisted of CD4+ or CD8+ T cells sorted from blood, obtained in a trial of the OX40 agonist ivuxolimab. The receptors were gathered from an adult with an advanced solid tumor such as melanoma, head and neck, liver or kidney cancer.

This clone occurred a few times. The chain combines TRBV5-8 with TRBJ2-5, with D perhaps TRBD1 (6 bases). V gave up 4 bases and J gave up 0 bases, with 10 bases separating them. The CDR3 is made up of 14 amino acids. Germline V gene data show CDR1 as SGHTS and CDR2 as YDEGEE. For the CDR3, the DNA is TGTGCCAGCAGCACCAGGACAGACCAAGAGACCCAGTACTTC. Its protein is CASSTRTDQETQYF.

This clone was observed a handful of times. J is TRBJ2-7 and V is TRBV27; 8 nucleotides match TRBD2. The CDR3 length is 14 residues. Germline trimming cut 5 bases from V and 2 bases from J; bases unmatched to any gene: 5. Germline CDR1 is MNHEY and CDR2 is SMNVEV (reference sequence). In DNA form, the CDR3 reads TGTGCCAGCAGTCGGACGGGGGGGGCCTACGAGCAGTACTTC. Translation: CASSRTGGAYEQYF.

The rearrangement uses TRBV19 and TRBJ2-7; D is perhaps TRBD1 (6 bases). The length of the CDR3 is 12 residues. Germline V gene data show CDR1 as LNHDA and CDR2 as SQIVND (reference sequence). V dropped 0 bases and J dropped 6 bases, with 6 bases sitting between them. The CDR3: CASSIEGAEQYF. CDR3 coding DNA: TGTGCCAGTAGTATAGAGGGGGCCGAGCAGTACTTC.

CDR3 coding DNA: TGTGCCACCAGCCGGGGTGAAAAACTGTTTTTT. This gives the protein CATSRGEKLFF. The chain recombines TRBV15 with TRBJ1-4; D call uncertain. Deletions cut 5 bases from V and 7 bases from J, with 5 bases between. Germline loops: CDR1 LNHNV, CDR2 YYDKDF (reference sequence). The CDR3 has 11 amino acids.

J is TRBJ1-6 and V is TRBV5-6, with D possibly being TRBD1 (5 bases). CDR3 length: 15 residues. Germline CDR1 and CDR2: SGHDT and YYEEEE. Deletions cut 5 bases from V and 4 bases from J, with 13 bases between. CDR3 DNA sequence: TGTGCCAGCAGATACGGGACCGGGTATAATTCACCCCTCCACTTT. This encodes CASRYGTGYNSPLHF. The whole variable domain, filled in from reference TRBV5-6 and TRBJ1-6, reads DAGVTQSPTHLIKTRGQQVTLRCSPKSGHDTVSWYQQALGQGPQFIFQYYEEEERQRGNFPDRFSGHQFPNYSSELNVNALLLGDSALYLCASRYGTGYNSPLHFGNGTRLTVT.

The chain is built from TRBV4-2 and TRBJ2-3; no reliable D call. From germline, CDR1 is LGHNA and CDR2 YNFKEQ. The CDR3 sequence is 13 residues long. The ends were cut back, 4 bases at V and 6 bases at J, with 11 bases in the middle. CDR3 protein: CASSRALGDTQYF. The DNA of the CDR3 is TGTGCCAGCAGCCGGGCCTTAGGGGATACGCAGTATTTT.

The chain is built from TRBV27 and TRBJ2-3; perhaps TRBD2 as D (7 bases). This CDR3 region has 14 residues. Germline CDR1 reads MNHEY; CDR2 reads SMNVEV (reference sequence). Trimming shortened V by 7 bases and J by 2 bases, and 13 bases separated the two germline ends. The CDR3 loop reads CASKTGGATDTQYF. The CDR3, as DNA: TGTGCCAGCAAAACGGGGGGCGCCACAGATACGCAGTATTTT.

The rearrangement uses TRBV13 and TRBJ2-7; TRBD1 is a possible D gene (6 bases). This CDR3 contains 14 residues. Trimming left V 2 bases short and J 2 bases short, with 10 bases between. Germline V lookup: CDR1 PRHDT, CDR2 FYEKMQ (reference sequence). The CDR3 loop reads CASSLKGVTYEQYF. Written as DNA, the CDR3 is TGTGCCAGCAGCTTAAAGGGGGTTACCTACGAGCAGTACTTC. The whole variable domain, filled in from reference TRBV13 and TRBJ2-7, reads AAGVIQSPRHLIKEKRETATLKCYPIPRHDTVYWYQQGPGQDPQFLISFYEKMQSDKGSIPDRFSAQQFSDYHSELNMSSLELGDSALYFCASSLKGVTYEQYFGPGTRLTVT.

This clone has a single count. This CDR3 is CASSLGTDTQYF. CDR3 sequence (DNA): TGTGCCAGCAGCTTAGGAACAGATACGCAGTATTTT. The V call is TRBV11-1, the J call TRBJ2-3; D remains ambiguous. This CDR3 contains 12 residues. CDR1 and CDR2 (germline): SGHAT, FQDESV (reference sequence). Trimming stripped 1 base from V and 3 bases from J, with 2 bases between.

The chain joins TRBV11-2 to TRBJ2-7, with D maybe TRBD1 (7 bases). The germline V gene has CDR1 SGHAT and CDR2 FQNNGV. V gave up 1 base and J gave up 6 bases, with 16 bases separating them. CDR3 length: 15 residues. The CDR3, as DNA: TGTGCCAGCAGCTTAGCTTCGACAGGGAGGAGCGAGCAGTACGTC. Its protein is CASSLASTGRSEQYV.

The chain has TRBV27 and TRBJ1-1, with 10 nucleotides matching TRBD1. Germline trimming cut 4 bases from V and 6 bases from J; bases unmatched to any gene: 8. The germline V gene encodes CDR1 MNHEY and CDR2 SMNVEV (reference sequence). The CDR3 sequence is 15 residues long. In DNA, the CDR3 is TGTGCCAGCAGTTCTGTGGGGACAGGGGTCCCTGAAGCTTTCTTT. Its protein is CASSSVGTGVPEAFF.

Only one count was recorded for this clone. The V gene is TRBV2, the J gene TRBJ2-7, with D possibly called TRBD1 or TRBD2 (5 bases each). Trimming left V 3 bases short and J 1 base short, with 13 bases between. The CDR3 runs 15 residues. The germline CDR1 and CDR2 sequences are SNHLY and FYNNEI. In DNA form, the CDR3 reads TGTGCCAGCAGTGACTTTAGGGACCTTTCCTACGAGCAGTACTTC. Its protein is CASSDFRDLSYEQYF.

The rearrangement joins TRBV5-1 to TRBJ2-7, with TRBD2 identical over 12 bases. CDR1 SGHRS and CDR2 YFSETQ come from the germline V gene. The CDR3 length is 16 residues. The trim removed 4 bases at V and 3 bases at J, leaving 8 bases unmatched. The CDR3 protein is CASSPNTSGGRYEQYF. The CDR3 nucleotides are TGCGCCAGCAGCCCAAACACTAGCGGGGGGCGCTACGAGCAGTACTTC.

This chain uses TRBV5-5 with TRBJ1-6, with no clear D. This CDR3 contains 12 residues. V was pared by 4 bases and J by 9 bases, with 8 bases between. Looked up from germline, CDR1 is SGHKS and CDR2 is YYEKEE (reference sequence). The CDR3 DNA reads TGTGCCAGCAGCCCGAGCGGTTCACCCCTCCACTTT. Translated: CASSPSGSPLHF.

The rearrangement links TRBV19 to TRBJ2-7; D remains unclear. CDR3 length: 14 amino acids. Trimming took off 5 bases at V and 1 base at J, with 12 bases between the two ends. Germline lookup yields CDR1 LNHDA and CDR2 SQIVND (reference sequence). CDR3: CASSPHLGSYEQYV. As DNA, the CDR3 is TGTGCCAGTAGTCCTCACCTGGGGTCCTACGAGCAGTACGTC.

The chain joins TRBV6-5 to TRBJ2-3, with 8 bases lining up with TRBD2. V lost 5 bases to trimming and J lost 6 bases; unmatched junction nucleotides: 4. The CDR3 totals 13 residues. Germline values: CDR1 MNHEY, CDR2 SVGAGI. The CDR3 is CASSRRLADTQYF. The CDR3 bases are TGTGCCAGCAGTCGCCGACTAGCGGATACGCAGTATTTT.

This clone was observed once. This chain joins TRBV6-5 and TRBJ2-7; D remains unclear. This CDR3 has 16 amino acids. Germline values: CDR1 MNHEY, CDR2 SVGAGI. V was trimmed by 4 bases and J by 0 bases, leaving 16 bases between them. Here the CDR3 DNA reads TGTGCCAGCAGTTTTTCAGGACGGTCAAGCTCCTACGAGCAGTACTTC. Translated, it gives CASSFSGRSSSYEQYF.

V is TRBV21-1 and J is TRBJ2-1; the table's D gene call, TRBD2, was not cross checked with the DNA. TRBV21-1 is a pseudogene locus. CDR3 size: 15 residues. The CDR3 DNA follows: TGTGCCAGCGACGACCACCGGACTAAATACAATGAGCAGTTCTTC. This encodes CASDDHRTKYNEQFF.

The table lists this clone with a count of one. CDR3 residues: CASSLAGGKGEQYV. The CDR3 DNA follows: TGTGCCAGCAGCTTGGCGGGGGGGAAAGGCGAGCAGTACGTC. This chain connects TRBV5-6 to TRBJ2-7; 8 positions agree with TRBD2. Germline CDR1 is SGHDT and CDR2 is YYEEEE. The J segment lost 6 bases and the V segment lost 0 bases, leaving 5 bases of the junction unmatched. This CDR3 is built from 14 residues.

Worth noting for this clone: Compared with germline, one end of the junction differs, possibly owing to a read error. The CDR3, as DNA: TGTGCCAGCAGCCCCATTGCGGGACGGATGAACCCTGAAGCTTTCTTT. As protein: CASSPIAGRMNPEAFF. The chain uses TRBV6-6 and TRBJ1-1; maybe TRBD1 (5 bases). The CDR3 consists of 16 residues. Germline V lookup: CDR1 MNHNY, CDR2 SVGAGI (reference sequence).

This clone showed up just once. This chain joins TRBV6-1 and TRBJ1-5; no clear D gene. The germline gives CDR1 MNHNS, CDR2 SASEGT. V lost 1 base and J lost 9, with 16 bases in between. The CDR3 contains 15 residues. CDR3 region: CASSEDGWAPRPQHF. In DNA, the CDR3 is TGTGCCAGCAGTGAAGACGGATGGGCCCCTCGGCCCCAGCATTTT.

This clone was picked up one time. Additional DNA sequences in this sample encode the identical CDR3. The rearrangement uses TRBV7-9 and TRBJ2-5; unclear D gene. The CDR3 consists of 12 residues. The V end lost 1 base, the J end lost 4 bases, and 4 bases lay between the germline ends. Germline V lookup: CDR1 SEHNR, CDR2 FQNEAQ (reference sequence). The CDR3, as DNA: TGTGCCAGCAGCTTAGTTAGAGAGACCCAGTACTTC. It codes for CASSLVRETQYF. Combining the CDR3 with reference TRBV7-9 and TRBJ2-5 gives the whole variable domain DTGVSQNPRHKITKRGQNVTFRCDPISEHNRLYWYRQTLGQGPEFLTYFQNEAQLEKSRLLSDRFSAERPKGSFSTLEIQRTEQGDSAMYLCASSLVRETQYFGPGTRLLVL.

The rearrangement joins TRBV11-2 to TRBJ2-3; 9 positions agree with TRBD2. The CDR3 loop spans 15 amino acids. The germline CDR1 and CDR2 sequences are SGHAT and FQNNGV. After removal of 5 bases from V and 5 bases from J, the junction contained 8 bases not matched to a gene. CDR3 loop: CASSAYLAGKDTQYF. The CDR3 bases are TGTGCCAGCAGCGCATATCTAGCGGGGAAAGATACGCAGTATTTT.

The chain recombines TRBV7-9 with TRBJ2-3; no firm D call. V gave up 8 bases and J gave up 2 bases, with 14 bases separating them. This CDR3 is 14 amino acids long. CDR1 is SEHNR and CDR2 is FQNEAQ in the germline V gene (reference sequence). The CDR3 DNA reads as TGTGCCAGCGAAACCGGCAGGTTCACAGATACGCAGTATTTT. The encoded protein is CASETGRFTDTQYF.

The rearrangement joins TRBV11-2 to TRBJ2-5, with D possibly being TRBD1 (6 bases). Trimming left V 10 bases short and J 4 bases short, with 10 bases between. The CDR3 length is 11 residues. Germline assignment: CDR1 SGHAT and CDR2 FQNNGV. CDR3 sequence (DNA): TGTGCCACCAGGGGCGGAGAGACCCAGTACTTC. Its translation is CATRGGETQYF.

This chain uses TRBV6-5 with TRBJ2-1; 9 bases map to TRBD2. This CDR3 comprises 14 residues. V shed 7 bases, J shed 8 bases, and the junction held 9 bases outside the gene matches. Germline V gene data show CDR1 as MNHEY and CDR2 as SVGAGI. This chain's CDR3 is CASNQRGAGYEQFF. The CDR3 DNA reads TGTGCCAGCAATCAGCGGGGGGCGGGCTATGAGCAGTTCTTC.

This chain uses TRBV19 with TRBJ2-7; D remains ambiguous. CDR1 is LNHDA, CDR2 SQIVND, per germline (reference sequence). The V end was cut by 3 bases, the J end by 1 base, with 10 bases between. The CDR3 runs to 14 residues. The CDR3 coding sequence is TGTGCCAGTAGTATTGGTGGATCTTCCTACGAGCAGTACTTC. This codes for CASSIGGSSYEQYF.

J is TRBJ2-3 and V is TRBV30; D uncertain. This CDR3 contains 14 residues. The germline V gene encodes CDR1 GTSNPN and CDR2 SVGIG (reference sequence). The germline V and J ends were trimmed by 2 bases and 6 bases, with 15 bases remaining between them. CDR3 DNA sequence: TGTGCCTGGAGTCGGATCCAAAGTGGTGATACGCAGTATTTT. It codes for CAWSRIQSGDTQYF.

This rearrangement joins TRBV11-3 to TRBJ2-1; 7 bases fit TRBD2. V lost 5 bases to trimming and J lost 2 bases; unmatched junction nucleotides: 6. Germline assignment: CDR1 SGHNT and CDR2 YENEEA. The CDR3 totals 15 residues. CDR3 bases: TGTGCCAGCAGCCCTTCTAGCGGTACCTACAATGAGCAGTTCTTC. Translation: CASSPSSGTYNEQFF.

This clone was detected only a few times. This chain uses TRBV6-5 with TRBJ2-5; the match to TRBD1 covers 7 bases. CDR3 length: 13 amino acids. V lost 4 bases and J lost 3; bases outside the gene matches: 2. Germline CDR1 and CDR2: MNHEY and SVGAGI. The DNA for the CDR3 is TGTGCCAGCAGTTTCGACAGGGAAGAGACCCAGTACTTC. Translation: CASSFDREETQYF.